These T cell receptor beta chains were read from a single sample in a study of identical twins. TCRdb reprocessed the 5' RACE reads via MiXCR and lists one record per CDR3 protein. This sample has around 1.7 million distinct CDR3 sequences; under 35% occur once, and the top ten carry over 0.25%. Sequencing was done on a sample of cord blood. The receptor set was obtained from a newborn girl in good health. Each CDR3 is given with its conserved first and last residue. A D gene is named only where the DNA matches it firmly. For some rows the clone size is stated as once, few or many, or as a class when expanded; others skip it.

CDR3: CASNQENSYNEQFF
DNA: TGCGCCAGCAACCAAGAAAACTCCTACAATGAGCAGTTCTTC
V: TRBV4-1
size: few
D: NA
J: TRBJ2-1

CDR3: CASRRERGYNSPLHF
DNA: TGCGCCAGCAGGCGGGAAAGGGGCTATAATTCACCCCTCCACTTT
V: TRBV10-1
size: NA
D: NA
J: TRBJ1-6

CDR3: CASRISAGMENEQYF
DNA: TGTGCCAGCAGAATCTCGGCCGGGATGGAGAACGAGCAGTACTTC
V: TRBV7-2
size: NA
D: NA
J: TRBJ2-7

CDR3: CASKETVSYNSPLHF
DNA: TGTGCCAGCAAAGAAACGGTTTCCTATAATTCACCCCTCCACTTT
V: TRBV28
size: few
D: NA
J: TRBJ1-6

CDR3: CASSKGTSGRETQYF
DNA: TGTGCCAGCAGCAAGGGGACTAGCGGGAGGGAGACCCAGTACTTC
V: TRBV21-1
size: NA
D: NA
J: TRBJ2-5

CDR3: CASSLATSGLDEQFF
DNA: TGCGCCAGCAGCTTGGCGACTAGCGGGTTGGATGAGCAGTTCTTC
V: TRBV5-1
size: few
D: TRBD2
J: TRBJ2-1

CDR3: CSALRTSGSYEQYF
DNA: TGCAGTGCTTTAAGGACTAGCGGTTCCTACGAGCAGTACTTC
V: TRBV20-1
size: few
D: TRBD2
J: TRBJ2-7

CDR3: CASSTLAGLETQYF
DNA: TGCGCCAGCAGCACTTTAGCGGGGTTGGAGACCCAGTACTTC
V: TRBV5-1
size: few
D: TRBD2
J: TRBJ2-5

CDR3: CASSLYGTERDYEQYF
DNA: TGTGCCAGCAGCTTGTACGGGACGGAGAGGGACTACGAGCAGTACTTC
V: TRBV5-6
size: NA
D: NA
J: TRBJ2-7

CDR3: CASGLVVAGTSNEQFF
DNA: TGTGCTAGTGGTTTGGTAGTTGCGGGAACGAGCAATGAGCAGTTCTTC
V: TRBV12-5
size: few
D: NA
J: TRBJ2-1

CDR3: CASSQSTAFSYEQYF
DNA: TGCGCCAGCAGCCAATCGACAGCTTTCTCCTACGAGCAGTACTTC
V: TRBV4-1
size: NA
D: NA
J: TRBJ2-7

CDR3: CSAPSWLAGNNEQFF
DNA: TGCAGTGCCCCATCTTGGCTAGCGGGAAACAATGAGCAGTTCTTC
V: TRBV20-1
size: NA
D: TRBD2
J: TRBJ2-1

CDR3: CASKWRGSTDTQYF
DNA: TGTGCCAGCAAATGGCGGGGGAGCACAGATACGCAGTATTTT
V: TRBV2
size: few
D: TRBD2
J: TRBJ2-3

CDR3: CASRPGTSDSPLHF
DNA: TGTGCCAGCAGGCCCGGGACAAGCGACTCACCCCTCCACTTT
V: TRBV7-2
size: NA
D: NA
J: TRBJ1-6

CDR3: CASSTRAGILTDTQYF
DNA: TGTGCCAGCAGCACCCGGGCAGGTATACTCACAGATACGCAGTATTTT
V: TRBV11-2
size: NA
D: NA
J: TRBJ2-3

CDR3: CASSSRWQGVGETTSGDYNEQFF
DNA: TGTGCCAGCAGTTCAAGGTGGCAGGGGGTCGGTGAAACTACTAGCGGGGACTACAATGAGCAGTTCTTC
V: TRBV12-3/TRBV12-4
size: NA
D: TRBD2
J: TRBJ2-1

CDR3: CASSRTSGRAGEQYF
DNA: TGTGCCAGCAGCCGGACTAGCGGGAGGGCGGGCGAGCAGTACTTC
V: TRBV11-1
size: NA
D: TRBD2
J: TRBJ2-7

CDR3: CASSLSGQYEQYF
DNA: TGTGCCAGCAGCTTGTCAGGCCAATACGAGCAGTACTTC
V: TRBV7-2
size: few
D: NA
J: TRBJ2-7

CDR3: CAWSVGPRQNTEAFF
DNA: TGTGCCTGGAGTGTAGGGCCGAGACAGAACACTGAAGCTTTCTTT
V: TRBV30
size: NA
D: NA
J: TRBJ1-1

CDR3: CSVQSFRDNNEQFF
DNA: TGCAGCGTTCAAAGCTTCCGGGACAATAATGAGCAGTTCTTC
V: TRBV29-1
size: many
D: NA
J: TRBJ2-1

CDR3: CASSQVSSGRVYNEQYF
DNA: TGTGCCAGCAGCCAAGTTTCTAGCGGGAGGGTGTACAATGAGCAGTACTTC
V: TRBV4-2
size: NA
D: TRBD2
J: TRBJ2-7

CDR3: CASSQVLARTTDTQYF
DNA: TGCGCCAGCAGCCAAGTCCTAGCGCGAACCACAGATACGCAGTATTTT
V: TRBV4-1
size: few
D: NA
J: TRBJ2-3

CDR3: CASSQFGGVDQPQHF
DNA: TGTGCCAGCAGCCAATTTGGGGGGGTCGATCAGCCCCAGCATTTT
V: TRBV4-2
size: many
D: NA
J: TRBJ1-5

CDR3: CASSYRPGQPYEQYF
DNA: TGTGCCAGCAGTTATCGGCCGGGGCAACCCTACGAGCAGTACTTC
V: TRBV6-2/TRBV6-3
size: many
D: NA
J: TRBJ2-7

CDR3: CATSIRRTDTQYF
DNA: TGTGCCACCAGCATAAGGCGCACAGATACGCAGTATTTT
V: TRBV15
size: NA
D: NA
J: TRBJ2-3

CDR3: CASSLGTVSGANVLTF
DNA: TGTGCCAGCAGCCTAGGGACAGTCTCTGGGGCCAACGTCCTGACTTTC
V: TRBV16
size: NA
D: TRBD1
J: TRBJ2-6

CDR3: CASSLSIQGADGYTF
DNA: TGTGCCAGCAGTTTATCGATCCAGGGGGCCGATGGCTACACCTTC
V: TRBV27
size: NA
D: TRBD1
J: TRBJ1-2

CDR3: CASSQGPSGSRNNEQFF
DNA: TGTGCCAGCAGCCAAGGCCCTAGCGGGAGTAGAAACAATGAGCAGTTCTTC
V: TRBV4-2
size: few
D: TRBD2
J: TRBJ2-1

CDR3: CASSFTGAWVYGYTF
DNA: TGCGCCAGCAGCTTTACGGGGGCATGGGTCTATGGCTACACCTTC
V: TRBV5-1
size: NA
D: NA
J: TRBJ1-2

CDR3: CSVRGQRAYNEQFF
DNA: TGCAGCGTTAGGGGGCAGCGGGCCTACAATGAGCAGTTCTTC
V: TRBV29-1
size: few
D: NA
J: TRBJ2-1

CDR3: CASSYGRQKLRDGYTF
DNA: TGTGCCAGCAGCTACGGAAGACAGAAGCTGAGGGATGGCTACACCTTC
V: TRBV7-9
size: NA
D: NA
J: TRBJ1-2

CDR3: CASSLKVENQPQHF
DNA: TGTGCCAGCAGTCTCAAGGTAGAGAATCAGCCCCAGCATTTT
V: TRBV27
size: NA
D: NA
J: TRBJ1-5

CDR3: CASSLRGGGEQFF
DNA: TGTGCCAGCAGTTTGCGGGGGGGTGGTGAGCAGTTCTTC
V: TRBV12-3/TRBV12-4
size: NA
D: TRBD2
J: TRBJ2-1

CDR3: CSANDGSAEKLFF
DNA: TGCAGTGCTAACGACGGGAGCGCTGAAAAACTGTTTTTT
V: TRBV20-1
size: NA
D: NA
J: TRBJ1-4

CDR3: CASNLRQGDGYTF
DNA: TGTGCCAGCAACCTCCGACAGGGCGATGGCTACACCTTC
V: TRBV6-1
size: NA
D: TRBD1
J: TRBJ1-2

CDR3: CASSQQLEPQSYEQYF
DNA: TGCGCCAGCAGCCAACAACTAGAACCTCAGTCCTACGAGCAGTACTTC
V: TRBV4-1
size: NA
D: NA
J: TRBJ2-7

CDR3: CASSFGTLKNTEAFF
DNA: TGCGCCAGCAGCTTCGGGACGTTAAAGAACACTGAAGCTTTCTTT
V: TRBV4-1
size: few
D: NA
J: TRBJ1-1

CDR3: CASSFVLKGGAYSYEQYF
DNA: TGTGCCAGCAGTTTCGTGCTTAAGGGGGGGGCCTATTCCTACGAGCAGTACTTC
V: TRBV12-3/TRBV12-4
size: once
D: NA
J: TRBJ2-7

CDR3: CSAQKGINYGYTF
DNA: TGCAGTGCCCAGAAGGGGATTAACTATGGCTACACCTTC
V: TRBV20-1
size: NA
D: NA
J: TRBJ1-2

CDR3: CASSASVGEQFF
DNA: TGTGCCTCCAGTGCCAGTGTGGGTGAGCAGTTCTTC
V: TRBV24-1
size: NA
D: NA
J: TRBJ2-1

CDR3: CATSRFLAGGTDTQYF
DNA: TGTGCCACCAGCAGATTCCTAGCGGGAGGCACAGATACGCAGTATTTT
V: TRBV15
size: NA
D: TRBD2
J: TRBJ2-3

CDR3: CAIRQGLGNNQPQHF
DNA: TGTGCCATCAGACAGGGTCTGGGCAACAATCAGCCCCAGCATTTT
V: TRBV10-3
size: few
D: NA
J: TRBJ1-5

CDR3: CASSLMPLESTDTQYF
DNA: TGTGCCAGCAGCTTGATGCCCTTGGAGAGCACAGATACGCAGTATTTT
V: TRBV5-6
size: NA
D: NA
J: TRBJ2-3

CDR3: CASRRDIAKTIQYF
DNA: TGTGCCAGCAGACGGGACATAGCCAAAACCATTCAGTACTTC
V: TRBV12-3/TRBV12-4
size: NA
D: NA
J: TRBJ2-4

CDR3: CASSVGTHDPYEQYF
DNA: TGTGCCAGCAGCGTAGGTACACACGACCCCTACGAGCAGTACTTC
V: TRBV9
size: NA
D: NA
J: TRBJ2-7

CDR3: CSVAGQIYGYTF
DNA: TGCAGCGTTGCGGGACAGATTTATGGCTACACCTTC
V: TRBV29-1
size: many
D: TRBD1
J: TRBJ1-2

CDR3: CATSNQGWETQYF
DNA: TGTGCCACCAGCAATCAGGGGTGGGAGACCCAGTACTTC
V: TRBV24-1
size: NA
D: NA
J: TRBJ2-5

CDR3: CSVDQGWWTDTQYF
DNA: TGCAGCGTTGATCAGGGGTGGTGGACAGATACGCAGTATTTT
V: TRBV29-1
size: few
D: NA
J: TRBJ2-3

CDR3: CASSRMTSVANTGELFF
DNA: TGCGCCAGCAGTAGAATGACTAGCGTCGCGAACACCGGGGAGCTGTTTTTT
V: TRBV5-1
size: few
D: TRBD2
J: TRBJ2-2

CDR3: CASSQDQAGYYNEQFF
DNA: TGTGCCAGCAGCCAAGATCAAGCGGGGTACTACAATGAGCAGTTCTTC
V: TRBV4-2
size: NA
D: TRBD2
J: TRBJ2-1

CDR3: CASMPNQPQHF
DNA: TGTGCCAGTATGCCCAATCAGCCCCAGCATTTT
V: TRBV19
size: NA
D: NA
J: TRBJ1-5

CDR3: CASSSGRPTNYGYTF
DNA: TGCGCCAGCAGCTCGGGACGGCCGACTAACTATGGCTACACCTTC
V: TRBV5-1
size: few
D: NA
J: TRBJ1-2

CDR3: CSARDLRDRAANYGYTF
DNA: TGCAGTGCTAGAGACCTCCGGGACAGGGCAGCTAACTATGGCTACACCTTC
V: TRBV20-1
size: few
D: TRBD1
J: TRBJ1-2